This TCR beta chain was observed in a study of blood T cell repertoires in COVID-19. Overall study context: Acute and convalescent COVID-19 specimens originated in the United States, Italy and Spain. The analysed material was cDNA or gDNA that came from T cells, B-cell-depleted T cells, or PBMCs.

The CDR3 extends over 15 amino acids. Germline trimming cut 0 bases from V and 8 bases from J; bases unmatched to any gene: 2. Germline-derived CDR1 and CDR2 are GTSNPN and SVGIG (reference sequence). The protocol was immunoSEQ multiplex PCR, while the TCRdb copy is restricted to in-frame clones and leaves out a portion. The profile shows 250,000 to 300,000 clones, more than 75% of them singletons. This chain uses TRBV30 with TRBJ2-1; TRBD2 matches at 15 bases. The sequenced material came from peripheral blood. The TCR sequence derives from a woman aged 55-70 years with COVID-19, enrolled during active disease. In DNA, the CDR3 is TGTGCCTGGAGTGTGTGGACTAGCGGGAGGGATGAGCAGTTCTTC. It yields the protein CAWSVWTSGRDEQFF.